One sample yielded the 6 T cell receptor beta chains listed below, sequenced in a study of blood T cell repertoires in COVID-19. Using immunoSEQ multiplex PCR, the repertoire was profiled, and TCRdb retains in-frame clones only, with some absent. The sample has approximately 470,000 clones, about 90% seen once. Sequencing was performed on PBMCs or T cells enriched from blood (not recorded which). The receptors were gathered from a woman aged 18-29 years who had recovered from COVID-19.

The gene calls are TRBV30 and TRBJ1-1, with D unresolved. This CDR3 is built from 15 residues. V lost 1 base, J lost 4 bases, and 16 bases lay in between. The germline V gene encodes CDR1 GTSNPN and CDR2 SVGIG (reference sequence). The CDR3 DNA sequence: TGTGCCTGGAGTGCCGAGTTCATAACGGGCACTGAAGCTTTCTTT. Its translation: CAWSAEFITGTEAFF.

The rearrangement uses TRBV30 and TRBJ1-2; tentative D call: TRBD1 (6 bases). The CDR3 totals 15 residues. Germline CDR1 reads GTSNPN; CDR2 reads SVGIG (reference sequence). Trimming took off 1 base at V and 6 bases at J, with 18 bases between the two ends. This CDR3 reads CAWSEGRGPLDGYTF. Here the CDR3 DNA reads TGTGCCTGGAGTGAAGGCAGGGGACCTCTCGATGGCTACACCTTC.

The chain has TRBV30 and TRBJ1-2; TRBD1 matches at 7 bases. Germline V gene sequence: CDR1 GTSNPN, CDR2 SVGIG (reference sequence). With V trimmed by 3 bases and J by 2 bases, 6 bases remained unmatched. The CDR3 is made up of 14 amino acids. CDR3 in DNA: TGTGCCTGGAGCGTACCAGGGGGAAACTATGGCTACACCTTC. It encodes CAWSVPGGNYGYTF.

The chain carries TRBV28 and TRBJ1-5; the D is unclear. There are 13 residues in the CDR3. CDR1 is MDHEN, CDR2 SYDVKM, per germline. The germline V and J ends were trimmed by 2 bases and 7 bases, with 9 bases remaining between them. CDR3 sequence (DNA): TGTGCCAGCAGTTTAACTCCTTTCCAGCCCCAGCATTTT. Its translation: CASSLTPFQPQHF. The variable domain in full, with the rest retrieved from reference TRBV28 and TRBJ1-5, is DVKVTQSSRYLVKRTGEKVFLECVQDMDHENMFWYRQDPGLGLRLIYFSYDVKMKEKGDIPEGYSVSREKKERFSLILESASTNQTSMYLCASSLTPFQPQHFGDGTRLSIL.

CDR3 in amino acids: CASSSWTGESYGYTF. CDR3 coding DNA: TGTGCCAGTAGTTCTTGGACAGGAGAGTCCTATGGCTACACCTTC. The chain combines TRBV19 with TRBJ1-2; 7 bases fit TRBD1. Germline V gene sequence: CDR1 LNHDA, CDR2 SQIVND (reference sequence). Trimming took 5 bases from V and 4 from J; bases not matched to a gene: 10. This CDR3 region has 15 residues.

The chain joins TRBV7-2 to TRBJ1-5; D not resolved. The CDR3 runs to 12 residues. V was clipped by 1 base and J by 4 bases, with 2 bases between them. Germline V gene lookup returns CDR1 SGHTA and CDR2 FQGNSA. CDR3 protein: CASSLVNQPQHF. The CDR3, as DNA: TGTGCCAGCAGCTTAGTAAATCAGCCCCAGCATTTT.